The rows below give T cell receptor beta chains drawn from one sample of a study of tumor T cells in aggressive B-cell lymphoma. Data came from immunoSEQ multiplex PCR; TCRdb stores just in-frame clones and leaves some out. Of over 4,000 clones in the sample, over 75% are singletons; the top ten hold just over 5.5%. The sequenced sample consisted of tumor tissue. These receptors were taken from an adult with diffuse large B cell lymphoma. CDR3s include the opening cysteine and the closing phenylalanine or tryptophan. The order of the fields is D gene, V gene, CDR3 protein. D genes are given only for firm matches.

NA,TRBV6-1,CASSEGGLETQYF
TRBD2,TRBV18,CASSPSGDILSTDTQYF
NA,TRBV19,CASSARQVTGELFF
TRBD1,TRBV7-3,CASGTGGSDTQYF
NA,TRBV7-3,CASSTSGVRSTDTQYF
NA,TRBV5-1,CASSSDRNTNTEAFF
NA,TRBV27,CASRETPSSAQYF
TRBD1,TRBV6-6,CASRRTGGDYGYTF
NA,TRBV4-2,CASSQGASANYGYTF
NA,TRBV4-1,CASSARVTGELFF
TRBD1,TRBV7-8,CASSLEIRQGTYEQYF
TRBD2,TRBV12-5,CASGSGLAAYQETQYF
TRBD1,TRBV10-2,CASSLTGWAEAFF
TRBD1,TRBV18,CASSPPGTEYEAFF
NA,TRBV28,CASSLDQGFGEKLFF
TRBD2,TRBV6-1,CASSRLSGGTDTQYF
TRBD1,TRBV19,CASRYTGTAAYEQYF
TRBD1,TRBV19,CASGDRADQPQHF
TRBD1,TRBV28,CASRPVTGNYGYTF
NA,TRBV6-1,CASSEGPWTGELFF
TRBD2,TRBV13,CASSSPGAGGKNIQYF
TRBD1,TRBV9,CASSVVGGGGEAFF
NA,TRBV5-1,CASRLTAGVNTEAFF
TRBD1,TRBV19,CASSPDYRGNTEAFF
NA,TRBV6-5,CASSVTGYGYTF
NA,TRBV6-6,CASTPSAQAYEQYF
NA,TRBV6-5,CASSYDIAVYGYTF
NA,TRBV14,CASSRTGNTEAFF
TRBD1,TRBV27,CASSLLGGQAAYEQYF
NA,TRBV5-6,CASSFISVAYEQYF
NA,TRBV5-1,CASSLFGGEETQYF
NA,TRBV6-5,CASSPGLYTDTQYF